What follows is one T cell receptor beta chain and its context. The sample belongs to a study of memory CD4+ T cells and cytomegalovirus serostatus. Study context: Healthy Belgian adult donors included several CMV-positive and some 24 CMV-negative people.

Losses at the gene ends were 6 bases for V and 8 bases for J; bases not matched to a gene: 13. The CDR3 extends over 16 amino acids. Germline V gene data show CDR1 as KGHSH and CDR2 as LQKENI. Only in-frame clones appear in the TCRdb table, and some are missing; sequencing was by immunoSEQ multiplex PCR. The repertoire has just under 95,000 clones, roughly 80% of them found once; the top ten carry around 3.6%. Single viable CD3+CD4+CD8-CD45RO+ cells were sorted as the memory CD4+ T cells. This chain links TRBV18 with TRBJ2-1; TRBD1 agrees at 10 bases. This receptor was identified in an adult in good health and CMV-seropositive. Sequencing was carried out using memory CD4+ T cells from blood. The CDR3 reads CASSPGQGRLRDEQFF. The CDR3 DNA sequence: TGTGCCAGCTCGCCGGGACAGGGGCGCCTTCGGGATGAGCAGTTCTTC.